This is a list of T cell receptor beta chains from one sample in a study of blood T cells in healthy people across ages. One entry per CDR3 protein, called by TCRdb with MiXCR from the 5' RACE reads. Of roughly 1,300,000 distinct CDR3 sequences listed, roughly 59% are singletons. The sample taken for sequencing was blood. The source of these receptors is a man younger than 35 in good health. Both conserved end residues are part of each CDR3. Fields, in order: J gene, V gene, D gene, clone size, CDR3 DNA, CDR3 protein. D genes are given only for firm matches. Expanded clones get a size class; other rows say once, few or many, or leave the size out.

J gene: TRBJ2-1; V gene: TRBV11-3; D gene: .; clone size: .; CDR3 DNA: TGTGCCAGCAGCTCCAGGGGGGGAACCTCCTACAATGAGCAGTTCTTC; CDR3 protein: CASSSRGGTSYNEQFF
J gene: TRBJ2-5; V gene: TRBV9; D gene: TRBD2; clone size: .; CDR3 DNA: TGTGCCAGCAGCGTAGGGACTAGGGGAGGCCAAGAGACCCAGTACTTC; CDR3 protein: CASSVGTRGGQETQYF
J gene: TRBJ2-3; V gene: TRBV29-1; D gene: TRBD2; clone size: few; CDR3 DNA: TGCAGCGTTGTTCCTAGCGGGAGAACAGATACGCAGTATTTT; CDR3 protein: CSVVPSGRTDTQYF
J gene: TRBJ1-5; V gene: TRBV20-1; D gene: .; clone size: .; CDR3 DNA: TGCAGTGCTAGATCAGATTATCAGCCCCAGCATTTT; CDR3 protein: CSARSDYQPQHF
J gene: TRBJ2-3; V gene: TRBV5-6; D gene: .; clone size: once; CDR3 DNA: TGTGCCAGCAGCATGAGGTCGCGGGGCAGAGTAGATACGCAGTATTTT; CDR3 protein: CASSMRSRGRVDTQYF
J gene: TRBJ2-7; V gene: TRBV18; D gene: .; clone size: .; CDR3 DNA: TGTGCCAGCTCACACGACGGGACGGCTACCTACGAGCAGTACTTC; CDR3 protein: CASSHDGTATYEQYF
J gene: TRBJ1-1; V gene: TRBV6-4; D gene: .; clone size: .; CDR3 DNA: TGTGCCACCGCAGGGAATCCTCGACTTTACACTGAAGCTTTCTTT; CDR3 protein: CATAGNPRLYTEAFF
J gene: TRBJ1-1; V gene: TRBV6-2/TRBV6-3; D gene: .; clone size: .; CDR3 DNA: TGTGCCAGCAGTTACTCAGGGGAAGAGGCGTCGAACACTGAAGCTTTCTTT; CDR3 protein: CASSYSGEEASNTEAFF
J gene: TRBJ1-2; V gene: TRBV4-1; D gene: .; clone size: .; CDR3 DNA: TGCGCCAGCAGCCGGAGCCTCTGGGGTAACAGCGACGGCTACACCTTC; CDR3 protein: CASSRSLWGNSDGYTF
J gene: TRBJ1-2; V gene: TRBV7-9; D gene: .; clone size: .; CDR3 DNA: TGTGCCAGCAGCTTTAGCAATACGGCGAACTATGGCTACACCTTC; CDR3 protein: CASSFSNTANYGYTF